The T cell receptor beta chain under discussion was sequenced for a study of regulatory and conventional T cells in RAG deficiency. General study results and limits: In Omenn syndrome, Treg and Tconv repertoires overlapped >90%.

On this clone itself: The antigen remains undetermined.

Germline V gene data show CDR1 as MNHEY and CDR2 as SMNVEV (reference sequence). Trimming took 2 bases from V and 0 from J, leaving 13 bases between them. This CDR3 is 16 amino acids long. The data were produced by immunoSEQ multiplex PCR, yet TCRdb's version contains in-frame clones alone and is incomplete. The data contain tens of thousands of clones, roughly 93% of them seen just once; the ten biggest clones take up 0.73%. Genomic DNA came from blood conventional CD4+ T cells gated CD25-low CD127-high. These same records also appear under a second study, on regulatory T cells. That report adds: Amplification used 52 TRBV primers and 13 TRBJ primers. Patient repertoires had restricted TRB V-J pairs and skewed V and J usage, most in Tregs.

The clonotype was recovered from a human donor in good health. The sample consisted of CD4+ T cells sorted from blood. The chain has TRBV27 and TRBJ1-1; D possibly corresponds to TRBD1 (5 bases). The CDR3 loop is CASSLRPGSMNTEAFF. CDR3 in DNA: TGTGCCAGCAGTTTAAGGCCAGGGTCAATGAACACTGAAGCTTTCTTT.